This T cell receptor beta chain was retrieved from a study of T-cell reconstitution after alpha-beta-depleted transplantation in children. Study-wide results and limits: Reported findings indicate that, about two months after transplant, alpha-beta T cells came from several hundred expanded clones, which were derived from non-depleted graft cells. T-cell counts and diversity were attributed mostly to newly produced T cells one year after transplant.

Of note for this clonotype: Its target is not known.

The V gene's germline CDR1 is MNHEY and CDR2 SMNVEV (reference sequence). V was pared by 1 base and J by 13 bases, with 17 bases between. This CDR3 has 13 amino acids. Unique molecular identifiers were incorporated during preparation of the TCRbeta library. One entry per CDR3 protein results from TCRdb running MiXCR on the PCR reads. The profile shows fewer than 350,000 distinct CDR3 sequences, approximately 7.3% of them singletons. This material consisted of peripheral blood, taken 360 days after TCRalphabeta/CD19-depleted stem cell transplant. This clonotype was obtained from a female patient aged 2 to 10 who had a stem cell transplant for Fanconi anemia, so the T cells may come from the graft donor. The J gene is TRBJ2-7, the V gene TRBV27; D is perhaps TRBD1 (6 bases). The CDR3 coding sequence is TGTGCCAGCAGTTTATTAGCAGCAGGGGCCCTCTACTTC. Its translation: CASSLLAAGALYF.